This T cell receptor beta chain originates from a study of prognosis after radiotherapy for stage I lung cancer (dated by TCRdb to about 2021). General notes on the study: Between early 2018 and January 2019, roughly 20 patients with stage I NSCLC were enrolled in Nanjing, China. SBRT was given in 3 to 5 fractions with a biologically effective dose of at least 100 Gy, using image-guided IMRT or VMAT. The study sequenced some 38 blood samples from 19 patients, one before and one after SBRT per patient. On tumor histology, about 12 patients had adenocarcinoma and 6 to 8 had squamous cell carcinoma. All patients were considered medically inoperable, owing to comorbidities in roughly 11 and refusal of surgery in seven or eight. This study profiled peripheral blood TCR beta repertoires from stage I NSCLC patients before and after stereotactic body radiotherapy and linked the repertoires to distant failure. After SBRT, distant metastases developed in four of the 19 patients at a median of about seven months, while the remaining 15 patients had no significant progression. In every patient, SBRT was given without any concurrent therapy. Ages in the cohort of 10 to 15 men and five to seven women ranged from roughly 50 to 85 years, with a median of 74. Patients with newly diagnosed primary stage I lung tumors numbered around 15, with four to six others having oligometastatic NSCLC after surgical resection of the primary tumor. General findings and caveats noted by the study authors: A decrease in unique TCR clone counts was observed after SBRT (median about 10,000 before versus some 6,900 after; Wilcoxon paired P=0.011). Post-SBRT Shannon entropy and its change from baseline were lower in patients who developed distant metastases; baseline Shannon entropy was not associated with metastases. Differences in TRBV and TRBJ usage frequencies by metastasis status were reportedly observed in two V genes at baseline and in ten or so V and two J genes after SBRT. All reported P values were unadjusted for multiple comparisons. Whether the expanded TCR clones were tumor-specific was not determined. The small cohort and short follow-up limited the study, so independent validation of the findings is needed.

Comment on this clonotype: Its specific antigen is unknown. No base-level quality is on record; no much larger clone is a single base apart.

No patient had a history of other malignancies or prior chemotherapy or radiotherapy, and all had node-negative disease on CT and PET/CT. At each of two time points, roughly 5.7 milliliters of peripheral venous blood were collected into EDTA tubes. PBMCs were isolated by Ficoll-Paque Plus density-gradient centrifugation. Right after collection, samples were placed at -80 degrees C and kept there until analysis. Two rounds of multiplex PCR were used to amplify the TCR beta CDR3 region from genomic DNA. The first PCR round used primers specific to each TRBV and TRBJ gene, and the primer sequences were filed in Chinese patent CN105087789A. Universal primers were used in the second round of PCR. The Roche High Pure PCR Template Preparation Kit was used to extract genomic DNA from the frozen PBMCs. Paired-end sequencing with 151 bp reads was performed on the libraries using an Illumina HiSeq 3000. Per the source publication's procedure: Raw reads lacking the multiplex PCR primer sequences were removed with CutAdapt. PEAR was used to merge high-quality paired reads into contigs. By alignment to reference sequences, MiXCR assigned TRB V, D and J gene segments to each contig. To remove sequencing errors, CDR3 sequences were clustered according to base quality and sequence similarity. Shannon entropy normalized by the natural log of productive TCR sequence number was used as the measure of diversity. Clonality was computed as one minus the ratio of Shannon entropy to the natural log of the number of unique clonotypes. Progression-free survival cut-offs for repertoire metrics were chosen using the Youden index of ROC curves, with analyses run in R 3.5.3. TCRdb trimmed public reads at Q25 via fastp, called clones via MiXCR and kept in-frame beta chains. Records with the same CDR3 protein are collapsed into one entry carrying the most frequent genes and DNA. What appears here as the V and J calls and clone size reflects TCRdb's work, not the paper's. Across this sample there are some 56,000 distinct CDR3 sequences, with around a quarter seen only once. The top ten clones comprise around 8% of the sample.

The source material was PBMCs, sampled before or after stereotactic body radiation therapy (not recorded which). This clonotype was obtained from a donor older than 45 with non-small cell lung cancer.

The CDR3 loop reads CASSLGRVEKLFF. The DNA reads TGTGCCAGCTCTCTCGGACGAGTTGAAAAACTGTTTTTT. The sequence joins TRBV18 to TRBJ1-4, with the D segment identity uncertain. Reading the germline V gene gives CDR1 KGHSH and CDR2 LQKENI. The V end loses 6 bases and the J end loses 7 bases, and a stretch of 12 bases separates them. The CDR3 starts with the cysteine, ends with the phenylalanine, and has 13 residues. The sequence is cut down to CDR3 DNA, 39 bases in frame from base 1. When the CDR3 is completed using the reference TRBV18 and TRBJ1-4 genes on either side, the full variable domain is NAGVMQNPRHLVRRRGQEARLRCSPMKGHSHVYWYRQLPEEGLKFMVYLQKENIIDESGMPKERFSAEFPKEGPSILRIQQVVRGDSAAYFCASSLGRVEKLFFGSGTQLSVL.